This T cell receptor (beta chain) was found in a study of cytomegalovirus exposure and HLA in healthy donors. Per the germline V gene, CDR1 is WNHNN and CDR2 is SYGVQD (reference sequence). The CDR3 spans 12 residues. V was shortened by 5 bases and J by 2 bases, with 5 bases between the two germline ends. The study ran its PCR with 60 Vbeta and 13 Jbeta primers. Method: immunoSEQ multiplex PCR; TCRdb's copy keeps in-frame clones and lacks some. This table holds some 200,000 clones. The sample was PBMCs. This clonotype originated in a man in his thirties or forties in good health and CMV-seronegative. The V gene is TRBV10-1, the J gene TRBJ2-3; D is unresolved. CDR3 in amino acids: CASSSSTDTQYF. In nucleotides, the CDR3 is TGCGCCAGCAGTTCCTCCACAGATACGCAGTATTTT.